The present T cell receptor beta chain was sequenced within a study of T cell clones after liver transplantation. Across the whole study: Graft-donor-reactive sequences were compared with third-party-reactive TCRbeta sequences from pre-transplant mixed lymphocyte reactions. Tolerance: complete withdrawal held at least one year, liver enzymes staying within twice normal.

J gave up 1 base and V 3 bases, and 4 bases lay outside the gene matches. The germline CDR1 and CDR2 sequences are SEHNR and FQNEAQ (reference sequence). CDR3 length equals 17 residues. Concerning this clone itself: Its antigen is currently unknown.

General study findings and limits: The donor-reactive repertoire was only partly measurable in two subjects, lacking donor cells.

Sequencing was performed with immunoSEQ multiplex PCR; in TCRdb, only in-frame clones are kept and a portion is missing. Of approximately 55,000 clones listed, about 64% are singletons. The starting material was CD4+ T cells from blood, obtained before liver transplant. The chain is built from TRBV7-9 and TRBJ2-5, with 14 bases that match TRBD2. The origin of this receptor is a human donor who received a liver transplant. The CDR3 DNA reads as TGTGCCAGCAGCTTGGGACTAGCGGGGGCCCTCCAAGAGACCCAGTACTTC. This sequence encodes CASSLGLAGALQETQYF.